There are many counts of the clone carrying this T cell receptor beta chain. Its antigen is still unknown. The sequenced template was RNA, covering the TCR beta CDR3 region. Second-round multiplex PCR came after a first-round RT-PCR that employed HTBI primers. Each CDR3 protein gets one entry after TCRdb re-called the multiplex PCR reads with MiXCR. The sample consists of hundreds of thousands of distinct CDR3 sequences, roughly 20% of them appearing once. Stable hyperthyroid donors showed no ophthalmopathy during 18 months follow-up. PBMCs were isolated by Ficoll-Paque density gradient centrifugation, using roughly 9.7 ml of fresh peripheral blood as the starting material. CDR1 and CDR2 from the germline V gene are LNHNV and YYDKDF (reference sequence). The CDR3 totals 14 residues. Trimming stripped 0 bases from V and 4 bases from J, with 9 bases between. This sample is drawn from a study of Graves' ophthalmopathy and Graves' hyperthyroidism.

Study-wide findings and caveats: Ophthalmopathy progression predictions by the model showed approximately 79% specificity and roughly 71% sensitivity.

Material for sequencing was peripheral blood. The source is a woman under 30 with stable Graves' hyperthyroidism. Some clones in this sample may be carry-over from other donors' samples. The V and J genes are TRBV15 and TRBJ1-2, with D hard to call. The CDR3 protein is CATSREGGAYGYTF. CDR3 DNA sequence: TGTGCCACCAGCAGAGAGGGTGGTGCCTATGGCTACACCTTC.